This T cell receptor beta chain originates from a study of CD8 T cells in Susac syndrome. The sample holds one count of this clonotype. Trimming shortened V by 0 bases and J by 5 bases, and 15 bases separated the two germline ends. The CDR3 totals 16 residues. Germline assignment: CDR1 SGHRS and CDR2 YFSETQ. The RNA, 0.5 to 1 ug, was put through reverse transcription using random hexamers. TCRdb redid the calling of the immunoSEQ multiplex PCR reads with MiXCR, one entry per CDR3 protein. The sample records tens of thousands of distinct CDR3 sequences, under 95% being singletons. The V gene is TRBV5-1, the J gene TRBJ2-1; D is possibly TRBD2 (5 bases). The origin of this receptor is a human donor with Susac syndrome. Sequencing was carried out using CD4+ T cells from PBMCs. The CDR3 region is CASSLAPGNLNNEQFF. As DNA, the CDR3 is TGCGCCAGCAGCTTGGCGCCCGGGAATTTGAACAATGAGCAGTTCTTC. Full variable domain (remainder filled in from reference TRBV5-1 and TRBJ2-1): KAGVTQTPRYLIKTRGQQVTLSCSPISGHRSVSWYQQTPGQGLQFLFEYFSETQRNKGNFPGRFSGRQFSNSRSEMNVSTLELGDSALYLCASSLAPGNLNNEQFFGPGTRLTVL.